The 13 T cell receptor beta chains in this list originate from one sample, sequenced in a study of T cell responses to AZD1222 COVID-19 vaccine (dated by TCRdb to about 2021). The time point label here, explained by the study, means: baseline before first vaccination. The library was generated by the immunoSEQ multiplex PCR assay. TCRdb mirrors the immuneACCESS table, restricted to in-frame sequences. Some clones are absent from its copies; in checked studies, under half trace to an unresolved V gene, and the reason for the others is unknown. The sample table holds 100,000 or so clones, of which about 93% were seen once. 1.5% to 2% of the sample lies in the top ten. This specimen consisted of peripheral blood, obtained on day 0 of AZD1222 vaccination. All receptors derive from an adult in good health.

The chain recombines TRBV12-3 or TRBV12-4 with TRBJ2-7, with D possibly matching TRBD1 (5 bases). V was shortened by 6 bases and J by 7 bases, with 16 bases between the two germline ends. This CDR3 has 13 residues. The CDR3 spells CASSFVGATEQYF. CDR3 nucleotide sequence: TGTGCCAGCAGCTTCGTAGGGGCTACTGAGCAGTACTTC.

This chain's CDR3 is CASSKLGTGELFF. Written as DNA, the CDR3 is TGTGCCAGCAGCAAACTTGGGACCGGGGAGCTGTTTTTT. The genes are TRBV27 and TRBJ2-2; the D is unclear. V lost 6 bases to trimming and J lost 5 bases, with 10 bases between them. The V gene's germline CDR1 is MNHEY and CDR2 SMNVEV (reference sequence). This CDR3 has 13 amino acids.

V gene TRBV4-1 combines with J gene TRBJ1-5; D possibly corresponds to TRBD1 (5 bases). Germline-derived CDR1 and CDR2 are MGHRA and YSYEKL. V was cut by 4 bases and J by 4 bases, with 11 bases left in between. The CDR3 spans 14 residues. Here the CDR3 DNA reads TGCGCCAGCAGCCCTCGGGAGGGGAATCAGCCCCAGCATTTT. Its protein product is CASSPREGNQPQHF.

This chain uses TRBV28 with TRBJ2-7; 7 bases are a match to TRBD1. V was pared by 0 bases and J by 1 base, with 27 bases of the junction left unmatched. CDR3 length: 23 residues. Germline CDR1 MDHEN, CDR2 SYDVKM. The DNA for the CDR3 is TGTGCCAGCAGTTTATGGGCAGGGGGTGGAACCCCTCAGGTCGAAGGCATATCCTACGAGCAGTACTTC. Translated, it gives CASSLWAGGGTPQVEGISYEQYF. Variable domain in full (rest from reference TRBV28 and TRBJ2-7): DVKVTQSSRYLVKRTGEKVFLECVQDMDHENMFWYRQDPGLGLRLIYFSYDVKMKEKGDIPEGYSVSREKKERFSLILESASTNQTSMYLCASSLWAGGGTPQVEGISYEQYFGPGTRLTVT.

The rearrangement joins TRBV5-1 to TRBJ1-4; 10 positions match TRBD1. CDR1 and CDR2 from the germline V gene are SGHRS and YFSETQ. V gave up 4 bases and J gave up 7 bases; unmatched junction bases: 1. This CDR3 spans 13 amino acids. For the CDR3, the DNA is TGCGCCAGCAGCGGACAGGGGGGTGAAAAACTGTTTTTT. Amino acids: CASSGQGGEKLFF.

The chain uses TRBV28 and TRBJ1-3, with 12 bases identical to TRBD1. The V gene's germline CDR1 is MDHEN and CDR2 SYDVKM. The V and J ends lost 5 bases and 0 bases, in that order; junction bases with no gene match: 5. The CDR3 extends over 17 amino acids. This CDR3 is CASSVGQGAPSGNTIYF. DNA of the CDR3: TGTGCCAGCAGTGTGGGACAGGGGGCTCCCTCTGGAAACACCATATATTTT.

The J gene is TRBJ2-7, the V gene TRBV5-4; 10 nucleotides align to TRBD2. Trimming took 4 bases from V and 3 from J; bases not matched to a gene: 7. Germline V gene data show CDR1 as SGHNT and CDR2 as YYREEE (reference sequence). The CDR3 is made up of 15 amino acids. Here the CDR3 reads CASSVNSGRFYEQYF. CDR3 nucleotide sequence: TGTGCCAGCAGCGTAAATAGCGGGAGGTTCTACGAGCAGTACTTC.

This chain uses TRBV3-1 (or the pseudogene TRBV3-2) with TRBJ1-3, with no clear D. The CDR3 has 16 residues. V dropped 4 bases and J dropped 0 bases, with 13 bases sitting between them. Germline CDR1 LGHDT, CDR2 YNNKEL (reference sequence). CDR3 sequence reads: CASSLSAGSSGNTIYF. The CDR3 DNA follows: TGTGCCAGCAGCCTTTCTGCGGGGAGCTCTGGAAACACCATATATTTT.

V and J are TRBV5-1 and TRBJ2-7; D gene uncertain. The CDR3 extends over 13 amino acids. Germline CDR1 and CDR2: SGHRS and YFSETQ. Trimming cost V 0 bases and J 3 bases, with 7 bases left between them. CDR3 DNA sequence: TGCGCCAGCAGCTTGGACACCGGCTACGAGCAGTACTTC. Translating it yields CASSLDTGYEQYF.

The genes are TRBV5-4 and TRBJ2-3; the match to TRBD2 covers 9 bases. V lost 4 bases to trimming and J lost 4 bases; unmatched junction nucleotides: 13. Germline V CDR1 and CDR2: SGHNT, YYREEE (reference sequence). The CDR3 is 17 amino acids. For the CDR3, the DNA is TGTGCCAGCAGCCCCGGCAACGGGCGGGAGGGATCAGATACGCAGTATTTT. Amino acid sequence: CASSPGNGREGSDTQYF.

The chain joins TRBV28 to TRBJ1-4; D gene unclear. V gave up 7 bases and J gave up 5 bases, with 8 bases separating them. The CDR3 is 12 amino acids. CDR1 is MDHEN, CDR2 SYDVKM, per germline. CDR3 protein: CASKRLNEKLFF. The CDR3 DNA is TGTGCCAGCAAACGGCTAAATGAAAAACTGTTTTTT.

The V gene is TRBV9, the J gene TRBJ2-5; D is unresolved. The V end was cut by 0 bases, the J end by 5 bases, with 2 bases between. CDR3 length: 11 residues. The V gene's germline CDR1 is SGDLS and CDR2 YYNGEE. The CDR3 DNA sequence: TGTGCCAGCAGCGTAGACGAGACCCAGTACTTC. As protein: CASSVDETQYF.

This chain uses TRBV5-3 with TRBJ1-2; 7 bases fit TRBD1. TRBV5-3 is annotated as an ORF whose role is uncertain. V shed 8 bases and J 0 bases; nucleotides not matched to a gene: 13. The CDR3 has 16 amino acids. This CDR3 is CASPPAGGITNYGYTF. As DNA, the CDR3 is TGTGCCAGCCCCCCAGCAGGGGGTATTACTAACTATGGCTACACCTTC.